This TCR beta chain was identified during a study of T-cell reconstitution after alpha-beta-depleted transplantation in children (TCRdb year 2016). Regarding the research as a whole: Using TCR repertoire profiling, the study followed T-cell immune reconstitution in a quantitative way in children after TCRalphabeta/CD19-depleted allogeneic hematopoietic cell transplantation.

In light of the paper, this sample's treatment or condition label describes: allogeneic hematopoietic cell transplantation with graft depleted of TCRalphabeta T cells and CD19 B cells. Transplant recipients were children who received TCRalphabeta/CD19-depleted allogeneic hematopoietic cell grafts. On this clonotype: There is no known antigen for this receptor. No much larger clonotype is one base removed from it; base qualities were not supplied.

CDR1 and CDR2, per the germline V gene, are SNHLY and FYNNEI. Unmatched junction bases come to 25, with V trimmed by 8 bases and J by 3 bases. Its CDR3 holds 20 amino acids, cysteine through phenylalanine. Left in the record is the CDR3 DNA by itself, 60 bases read in frame from the first base. Findings and caveats that apply to the study as a whole: Over subsequent months, a decline in hyperexpanded clone frequencies was noted, and after one year, T-cell counts and TCRbeta diversity were mostly ascribed to newly produced T cells. In some patients, the high TCRbeta diversity seen at day 60 was put down to recipient T cells and intrathymic progenitors that had survived conditioning. Apparently early alphabetaT-cell count recovery about two months after transplant reportedly relied on only several hundred rapidly expanded clones derived from non-depleted graft cells.

Libraries were prepared through PCR. The sequencer was an Illumina HiSeq 2500. TCR library preparation used molecular barcoding, with unique molecular identifiers applied to normalize quantification of the TCRbeta repertoire. The raw public reads went through TCRdb reprocessing: fastp at Q25, MiXCR clone calling, in-frame beta chains kept. Every CDR3 protein is listed once, alongside the most common genes and DNA of its rows. The sample includes some 300,000 distinct CDR3 sequences, with just over 7.5% observed a single time. The ten biggest clones cover approximately 9% of the sample. Sequences were derived from peripheral blood, sampled 360 days after TCRalphabeta/CD19-depleted stem cell transplant. The chain is encoded by TRBV2 joined to TRBJ2-1; 7 bases in the junction line up with TRBD2. The clonotype comes from a female patient between 2 and 10 years old who had a stem cell transplant for Fanconi anemia, so the T cells may come from the graft donor. The bases read TGTGCCAGCGGGGGGGTCCGAGACAGTTTTAATCCCGAAAACTACAATGAGCAGTTCTTC. This codes for CASGGVRDSFNPENYNEQFF. Extended through the reference TRBV2 and TRBJ2-1 proteins, this CDR3 yields the full variable domain: EPEVTQTPSHQVTQMGQEVILRCVPISNHLYFYWYRQILGQKVEFLVSFYNNEISEKSEIFDDQFSVERPDGSNFTLKIRSTKLEDSAMYFCASGGVRDSFNPENYNEQFFGPGTRLTVL.